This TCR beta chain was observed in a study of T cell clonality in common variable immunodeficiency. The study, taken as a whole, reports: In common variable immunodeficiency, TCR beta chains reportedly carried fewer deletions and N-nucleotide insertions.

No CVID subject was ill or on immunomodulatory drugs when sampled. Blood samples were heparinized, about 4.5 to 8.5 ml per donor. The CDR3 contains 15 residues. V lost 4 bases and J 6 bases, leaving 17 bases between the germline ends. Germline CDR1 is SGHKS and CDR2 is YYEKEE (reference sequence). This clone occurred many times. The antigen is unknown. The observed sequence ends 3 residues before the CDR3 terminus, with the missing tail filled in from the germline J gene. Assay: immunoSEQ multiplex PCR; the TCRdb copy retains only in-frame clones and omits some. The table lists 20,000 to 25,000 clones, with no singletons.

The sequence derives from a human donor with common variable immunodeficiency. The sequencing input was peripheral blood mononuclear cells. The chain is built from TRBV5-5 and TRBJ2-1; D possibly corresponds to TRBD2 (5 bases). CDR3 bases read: TGTGCCAGCAGCCCAATAGCGACCCCCTTCAATGAG. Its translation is CASSPIATPFNE. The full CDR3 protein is CASSPIATPFNEQFF.